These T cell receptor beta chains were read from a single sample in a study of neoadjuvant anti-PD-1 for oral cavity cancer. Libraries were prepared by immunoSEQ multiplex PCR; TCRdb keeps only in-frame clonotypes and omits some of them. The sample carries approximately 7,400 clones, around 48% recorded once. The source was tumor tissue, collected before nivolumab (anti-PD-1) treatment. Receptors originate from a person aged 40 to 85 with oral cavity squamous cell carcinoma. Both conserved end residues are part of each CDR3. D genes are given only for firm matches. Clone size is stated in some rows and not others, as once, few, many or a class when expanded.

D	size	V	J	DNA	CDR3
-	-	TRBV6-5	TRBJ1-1	TGTGCCAGCAGTTACTCGGACCGCCCGAACACTGAAGCTTTCTTT	CASSYSDRPNTEAFF
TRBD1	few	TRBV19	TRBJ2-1	TGTGCCAGTAGTACCCTTGGACAGGGGAGCAATGAGCAGTTCTTC	CASSTLGQGSNEQFF
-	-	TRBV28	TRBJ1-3	TGTGCCAGCAGACCCGGCCCGCAGGGTTGGACTGGAAACACCATATATTTT	CASRPGPQGWTGNTIYF
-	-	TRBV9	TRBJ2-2	TGTGCCAGCAGCGTAGAAGGGACGGCGAGGGCCGGGGAGCTGTTTTTT	CASSVEGTARAGELFF
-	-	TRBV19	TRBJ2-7	TGTGCCAGTAGTGGGTTAGGACGGGACGGCAGTTCCTACGAGCAGTACTTC	CASSGLGRDGSSYEQYF
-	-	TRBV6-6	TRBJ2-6	TGTGCCAGCAGTTACGGGGGTGCTGGGGCCAACGTCCTGACTTTC	CASSYGGAGANVLTF
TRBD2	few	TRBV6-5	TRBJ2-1	TGTGCCAGCAGCCTAGCGGGAGAGGGCTATAATGAGCAGTTCTTC	CASSLAGEGYNEQFF
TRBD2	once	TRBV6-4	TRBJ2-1	TGTGCCAGCAGTTATTTAGCGGGAGGTCTCAATGAGCAGTTCTTC	CASSYLAGGLNEQFF
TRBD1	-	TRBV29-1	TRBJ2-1	TGCAGCGTTGAAGCGGAGGACAGGAGCTCCTACAATGAGCAGTTCTTC	CSVEAEDRSSYNEQFF
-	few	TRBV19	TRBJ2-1	TGTGCCAGCTTTGCGGAGGGGGGCCTGGGTGAGCAGTTCTTC	CASFAEGGLGEQFF
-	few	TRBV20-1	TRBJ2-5	TGCAGTGCCCCCCCCAGAGAGACCCAGTACTTC	CSAPPRETQYF
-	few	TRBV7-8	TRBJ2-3	TGTGCCAGCAGCTTTGGAGCCACAGATACGCAGTATTTT	CASSFGATDTQYF
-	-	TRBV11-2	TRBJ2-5	TGTGCCAGCAGCTTAGTTGTAGCCGGTAAAGAGACCCAGTACTTC	CASSLVVAGKETQYF
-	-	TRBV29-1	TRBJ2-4	TGCAGCACCACAGGGGGAGGGAACATTCAGTACTTC	CSTTGGGNIQYF
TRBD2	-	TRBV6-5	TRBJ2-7	TGTGCCAGCAGTTACTCGAGTCTAGCGGGTTCCTACGAGCAGTACTTC	CASSYSSLAGSYEQYF
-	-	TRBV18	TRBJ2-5	TGTGCCAGCTCACCAATCGACTCGGGGAAGACCCAGTACTTC	CASSPIDSGKTQYF
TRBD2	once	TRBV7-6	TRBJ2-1	TGTGCCAGCAGCGCCCCGACTAGCGGGGGAGGGCAGAATGAGCAGTTCTTC	CASSAPTSGGGQNEQFF
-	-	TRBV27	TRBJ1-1	TGTGCCAGCAGTTTAGGGGTCGGTTTGAACACTGAAGCTTTCTTT	CASSLGVGLNTEAFF
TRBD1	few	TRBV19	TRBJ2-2	TGTGCCAGTAGTTTCGACAGGGTGCTCACCGGGGAGCTGTTTTTT	CASSFDRVLTGELFF
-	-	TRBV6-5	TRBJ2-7	TGTGCCAGCAGTCCTCTCTACGAGCAGTACTTC	CASSPLYEQYF
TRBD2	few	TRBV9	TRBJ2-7	TGTGCCAGCAGCCCCCGGGGAGCGGGAGGAACCTACGAGCAGTACTTC	CASSPRGAGGTYEQYF
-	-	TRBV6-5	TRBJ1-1	TGTGCCAGCAGTTACCGGAACACTGAAGCTTTCTTT	CASSYRNTEAFF
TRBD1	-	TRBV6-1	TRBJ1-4	TGTGCCAGCAGTGGTACAGGGGGTATTTTAACTAATGAAAAACTGTTTTTT	CASSGTGGILTNEKLFF
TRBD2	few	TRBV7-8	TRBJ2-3	TGTGCCAGCAGCCTCGCTAGCGGGAGGCCCTCTCTAGGGGATACGCAGTATTTT	CASSLASGRPSLGDTQYF
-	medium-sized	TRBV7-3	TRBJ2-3	TGTGCCAGCAGCTTAGGGGTTAGCGGAACAGATACGCAGTATTTT	CASSLGVSGTDTQYF
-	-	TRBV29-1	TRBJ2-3	TGCAGCGTTGAAGGGACACGGACAGATACGCAGTATTTT	CSVEGTRTDTQYF
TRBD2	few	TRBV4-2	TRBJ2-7	TGTGCCAGCAGCCAAGACGGGACTAGCGGGAACTCCTACGAGCAGTACTTC	CASSQDGTSGNSYEQYF
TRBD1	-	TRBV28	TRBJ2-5	TGTGCCAGCAGTCTAGGGACAGGGTGGGAGACCCAGTACTTC	CASSLGTGWETQYF
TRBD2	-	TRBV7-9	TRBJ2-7	TGTGCCAGCAGCTCCGGGACTAGCGGGAGGGCATGGTACGAGCAGTACTTC	CASSSGTSGRAWYEQYF
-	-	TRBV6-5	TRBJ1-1	TGTGCCAGCAGTTACAGAATGAACACTGAAGCTTTCTTT	CASSYRMNTEAFF
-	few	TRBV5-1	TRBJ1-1	TGCGCCAGCAGCTTGGTCGCCGGGGACACTGAAGCTTTCTTT	CASSLVAGDTEAFF
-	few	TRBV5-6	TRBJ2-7	TGTGCCAGCAGCTGGGAGTACGAGCAGTACTTC	CASSWEYEQYF
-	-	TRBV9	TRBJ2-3	TGTGCCAGCAGCGATCCAGGGCGCACAGATACGCAGTATTTT	CASSDPGRTDTQYF
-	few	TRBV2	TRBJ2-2	TGTGCCAGCAGGACAGCCCTGAACACCGGGGAGCTGTTTTTT	CASRTALNTGELFF
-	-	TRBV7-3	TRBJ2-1	TGTGCCAGCAGCTCCTCAATGAATGAGCAGTTCTTC	CASSSSMNEQFF
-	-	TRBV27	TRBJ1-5	TGTGCCAGCAGTTTATTTTATACCCAGGGCTATCAGCCCCAGCATTTT	CASSLFYTQGYQPQHF
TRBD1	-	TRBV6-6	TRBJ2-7	TGTGCCAGCAGTTATCCTGGACAGGGGGCAGACGAGCAGTACTTC	CASSYPGQGADEQYF
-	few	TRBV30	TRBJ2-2	TGTGCCTGGAATTACTACACCGGGGAGCTGTTTTTT	CAWNYYTGELFF
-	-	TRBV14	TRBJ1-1	TGTGCCAGCAGCCAACAGGTAAACACTGAAGCTTTCTTT	CASSQQVNTEAFF
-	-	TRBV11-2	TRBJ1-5	TGTGCCAGCAGCTTAGATCAAGCGGGGACGAGCAATCAGCCCCAGCATTTT	CASSLDQAGTSNQPQHF
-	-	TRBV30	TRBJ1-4	TGTGCCTGGAGTGGATCATACCCTGAAAAACTGTTTTTT	CAWSGSYPEKLFF
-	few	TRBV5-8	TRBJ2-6	TGTGCCAGCAGCTTGCAAGGGACTGGGGCCAACGTCCTGACTTTC	CASSLQGTGANVLTF